These T cell receptor beta chains were read from a single sample in a study of early T cells in non-severe SARS-CoV-2 infection. TCRdb fed the 5' RACE reads into MiXCR, producing one record per CDR3 protein. The sample lists 69,000 or so distinct CDR3 sequences, about 9% seen once, with just under 6% in the top ten. Sequencing was done on a sample of whole blood. The receptor source for this set is an adult who was a healthcare worker with PCR-confirmed SARS-CoV-2 infection or an uninfected control (not recorded which). Both conserved end residues are part of each CDR3. The order of the fields is J gene, V gene, clone size, D gene, CDR3 protein, CDR3 DNA. The D gene is left open where the match is weak. Size values are once, few and many counts, or a class for expanded clones, and some rows have none.

TRBJ1-1 TRBV7-2 many . CASSLVGGGNTEAFF TGTGCCAGCAGCTTAGTAGGAGGGGGGAACACTGAAGCTTTCTTT
TRBJ2-5 TRBV6-5 . . CATEAPGRETQYF TGTGCCACCGAGGCGCCAGGGCGGGAGACCCAGTACTTC
TRBJ2-1 TRBV7-6 many TRBD2 CASSLAGSSYNEQFF TGTGCCAGCAGCCTAGCGGGGAGCTCCTACAATGAGCAGTTCTTC
TRBJ2-3 TRBV5-1 many TRBD1 CASGVAGTDTDTQYF TGCGCCAGCGGTGTAGCCGGGACAGACACAGATACGCAGTATTTT
TRBJ1-2 TRBV19 many TRBD1 CASSMTPDRDFYGYTF TGTGCCAGTAGTATGACCCCGGACAGGGACTTCTATGGCTACACCTTC
TRBJ2-7 TRBV28 many . CATSGGGSPYEQYF TGTGCCACCTCTGGAGGGGGGAGCCCCTACGAGCAGTACTTC
TRBJ2-7 TRBV7-9 few TRBD2 CASSNKRTSGFYEQYF TGTGCCAGCAGCAATAAGAGGACTAGCGGCTTCTACGAGCAGTACTTC
TRBJ2-3 TRBV7-9 . TRBD2 CASSFGSGGEGTQYF TGTGCCAGCAGCTTTGGTAGCGGGGGCGAGGGTACGCAGTATTTT
TRBJ2-3 TRBV6-6 many . CASSTSNTGGARETQYF TGTGCCAGCAGCACGTCCAATACAGGGGGGGCCCGAGAGACGCAGTATTTT
TRBJ1-1 TRBV20-1 many TRBD1 CSARTGGKLEAFF TGCAGTGCTAGAACAGGGGGAAAATTGGAAGCTTTCTTT
TRBJ2-2 TRBV5-1 . . CASSFGGTTGELFF TGCGCCAGCAGCTTCGGGGGCACCACCGGGGAGCTGTTTTTT
TRBJ1-4 TRBV20-1 . . CSAPSSGSEKLFF TGCAGTGCTCCTTCGTCGGGTTCGGAAAAACTGTTTTTT
TRBJ2-3 TRBV5-4 many TRBD2 CASSLVLAGVADTQYF TGTGCCAGCAGCTTGGTACTAGCGGGAGTTGCGGATACGCAGTATTTT
TRBJ1-1 TRBV6-2/TRBV6-3 . . CASSATGDEAFF TGTGCCAGCAGTGCGACGGGGGATGAAGCTTTCTTT
TRBJ1-2 TRBV11-2 . . CASSLDMYNYGYTF TGTGCCAGCAGCTTAGATATGTATAACTATGGCTACACCTTC
TRBJ2-2 TRBV7-6 many . CASSLRAGELFF TGTGCCAGCAGCTTAAGAGCCGGGGAGCTGTTTTTT
TRBJ2-7 TRBV5-1 . TRBD1 CASTRTGGFDEQYF TGCGCCAGCACTCGGACAGGGGGCTTCGACGAGCAGTACTTC
TRBJ2-5 TRBV20-1 few TRBD1 CSARGDRGYYQETQYF TGCAGTGCTCGGGGGGACAGGGGGTACTATCAAGAGACCCAGTACTTC
TRBJ1-3 TRBV27 many TRBD1 CASSPQSPGTGLRNTIYF TGTGCCAGCAGTCCACAATCCCCTGGGACAGGGTTAAGAAACACCATATATTTT
TRBJ2-3 TRBV11-2 many TRBD1 CASSLEGQGGSHAQYF TGTGCCAGCAGCTTAGAGGGACAGGGAGGTTCTCATGCGCAGTATTTT
TRBJ1-6 TRBV5-1 few . CASSLESTLGTSPLHF TGCGCCAGCAGCTTGGAGTCGACCCTTGGGACTTCACCCCTCCACTTT
TRBJ2-1 TRBV24-1 few TRBD2 CATSRLADHNEQFF TGTGCCACCAGTCGACTAGCCGATCACAATGAGCAGTTCTTC
TRBJ1-1 TRBV29-1 few . CSVERAAVTFF TGCAGCGTTGAAAGAGCAGCTGTTACTTTCTTT